This T cell receptor (beta chain) came from a study of blood T cell repertoires in COVID-19. The overall study: Spain, Italy and the United States supplied samples that represented acute and convalescent COVID-19.

A Seattle source enrolled patients during active infection and followed them longitudinally. The V end lost 3 bases, the J end lost 5 bases, and 19 bases lay between the germline ends. From germline, CDR1 is SGDLS and CDR2 YYNGEE. The CDR3 covers 16 residues. Original handling: Cell counts per sample came from amplifying reference gene primers. Using immunoSEQ multiplex PCR, the repertoire was profiled, and TCRdb retains in-frame clones only, with some absent. D and trimming were read from the DNA, whereas the V and J calls and clone size are those reported in that table. The data hold roughly 150,000 clones, with around four fifths observed a single time.

Sequencing was performed on peripheral blood. This receptor was identified in a woman over 75 with COVID-19, enrolled during active disease. This rearrangement joins TRBV9 to TRBJ2-3; D is ambiguous. The CDR3 DNA follows: TGTGCCAGCAGCGCTGCACCCTCCTCGAGAGTAGATACGCAGTATTTT. It translates to CASSAAPSSRVDTQYF.